What follows are 4 T cell receptor beta chains derived from one specimen sequenced in a study of blood T cell repertoires in COVID-19. The assay was immunoSEQ multiplex PCR, and TCRdb's table has in-frame clones only and misses some. The sample lists about 230,000 clones, 85% to 90% occurring once. The sequencing input was peripheral blood. The receptors here all came from a man aged 50-59 years with COVID-19, enrolled during active disease.

The chain is built from TRBV19 and TRBJ2-7; 14 bases agree with TRBD2. From germline, CDR1 is LNHDA and CDR2 SQIVND (reference sequence). This CDR3 has 14 residues. J gave up 5 bases and V 4 bases, and 1 base lay outside the gene matches. Written as DNA, the CDR3 is TGTGCCAGTAGTACGGGACTAGCGGGAGACGAGCAGTACTTC. Its translation: CASSTGLAGDEQYF. The entire variable domain, with the rest obtained from reference TRBV19 and TRBJ2-7, is as follows: DGGITQSPKYLFRKEGQNVTLSCEQNLNHDAMYWYRQDPGQGLRLIYYSQIVNDFQKGDIAEGYSVSREKKESFPLTVTSAQKNPTAFYLCASSTGLAGDEQYFGPGTRLTVT.

This chain links TRBV10-3 with TRBJ2-2; 12 bases are a match to TRBD2. Trimming cost V 11 bases and J 8 bases; bases outside gene matches: 12. Per the germline V gene, CDR1 is ENHRY and CDR2 is SYGVKD. This CDR3 has 15 residues. CDR3 in DNA: TGTGCCTCGAGGGCAAGGACTAGCGGGGAAGGGGAGCTGTTTTTT. The encoded protein is CASRARTSGEGELFF.

V gene TRBV5-1 combines with J gene TRBJ2-2; possibly TRBD1 for D (6 bases). Trimming pared 2 bases from V and 9 bases from J, leaving 17 bases between. Germline CDR1 and CDR2: SGHRS and YFSETQ. This CDR3 is 15 amino acids long. The CDR3 nucleotides are TGCGCCAGCAGCTTAAACTCCGGCTGGGGGCGGGAGCTGTTTTTT. Residues: CASSLNSGWGRELFF.

The chain recombines TRBV21-1 with TRBJ2-2; TRBD2, the table's D call, was not compared with the DNA. TRBV21-1 is termed a pseudogene. The CDR3 is 17 amino acids. In DNA, the CDR3 is TGTGCCAGCAGCAAAGAGCGGGGGATCCTGAACACCGGGGAGCTGTTTTTT. Translated, it gives CASSKERGILNTGELFF.